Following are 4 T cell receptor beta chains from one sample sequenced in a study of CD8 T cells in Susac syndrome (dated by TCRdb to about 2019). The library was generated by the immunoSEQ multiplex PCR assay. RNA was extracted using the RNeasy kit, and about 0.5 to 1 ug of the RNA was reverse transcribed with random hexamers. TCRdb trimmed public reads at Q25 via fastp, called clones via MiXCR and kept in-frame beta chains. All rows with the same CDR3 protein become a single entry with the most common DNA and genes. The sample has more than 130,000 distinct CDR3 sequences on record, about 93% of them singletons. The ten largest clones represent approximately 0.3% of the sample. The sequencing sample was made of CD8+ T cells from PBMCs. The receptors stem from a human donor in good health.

CDR3 in amino acids: CSVKAVNTGELFF. The CDR3 nucleotides are TGCAGCGTTAAGGCAGTGAACACCGGGGAGCTGTTTTTT. V is TRBV29-1 and J is TRBJ2-2, with D uncertain. Germline values: CDR1 SQVTM, CDR2 ANQGSEA. V shed 5 bases and J shed 1 base, with 8 bases lying between them. The CDR3 length is 13 residues.

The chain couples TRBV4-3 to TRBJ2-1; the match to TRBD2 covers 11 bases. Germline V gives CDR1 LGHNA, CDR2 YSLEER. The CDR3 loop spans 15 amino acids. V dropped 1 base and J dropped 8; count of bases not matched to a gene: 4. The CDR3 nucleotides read TGCGCCAGCAGCCAAGGACTAGCGGGGAGGGATGAGCAGTTCTTC. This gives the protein CASSQGLAGRDEQFF.

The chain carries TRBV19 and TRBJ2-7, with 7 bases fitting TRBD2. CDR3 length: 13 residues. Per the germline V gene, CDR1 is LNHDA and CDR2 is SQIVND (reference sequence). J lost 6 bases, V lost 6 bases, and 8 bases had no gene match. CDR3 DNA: TGTGCCAGTAGCTTTTCGACTAGCCTCGAGCAGTACTTC. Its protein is CASSFSTSLEQYF.

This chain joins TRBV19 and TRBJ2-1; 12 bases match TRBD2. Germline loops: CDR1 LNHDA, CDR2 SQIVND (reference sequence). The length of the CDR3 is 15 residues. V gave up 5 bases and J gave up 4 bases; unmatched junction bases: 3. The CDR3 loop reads CASSYGTSGYNEQFF. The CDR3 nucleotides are TGTGCCAGTAGTTATGGGACTAGCGGGTACAATGAGCAGTTCTTC.